This T cell receptor beta chain was sequenced during a study of chemoradiotherapy in HPV16-positive cancers. Sequencing used immunoSEQ multiplex PCR; TCRdb keeps in-frame clones, though not all of them. The top ten hold 4% to 4.5% of the sample, which has about 66,000 clones, almost 90% seen once. Trimming removed 1 base at V and 7 bases at J, with 12 bases between. This CDR3 has 14 residues. Germline CDR1 SGHRS, CDR2 YFSETQ. The clonotype originates from a human donor with HPV-associated anogenital cancer. The chain uses TRBV5-1 and TRBJ1-5; D not resolved. Source: blood, taken from a patient who underwent chemoradiotherapy. As DNA, the CDR3 is TGCGCCAGCAGCTTGAACCCGGGGAGCCAGCCCCAGCATTTT. It yields the protein CASSLNPGSQPQHF.